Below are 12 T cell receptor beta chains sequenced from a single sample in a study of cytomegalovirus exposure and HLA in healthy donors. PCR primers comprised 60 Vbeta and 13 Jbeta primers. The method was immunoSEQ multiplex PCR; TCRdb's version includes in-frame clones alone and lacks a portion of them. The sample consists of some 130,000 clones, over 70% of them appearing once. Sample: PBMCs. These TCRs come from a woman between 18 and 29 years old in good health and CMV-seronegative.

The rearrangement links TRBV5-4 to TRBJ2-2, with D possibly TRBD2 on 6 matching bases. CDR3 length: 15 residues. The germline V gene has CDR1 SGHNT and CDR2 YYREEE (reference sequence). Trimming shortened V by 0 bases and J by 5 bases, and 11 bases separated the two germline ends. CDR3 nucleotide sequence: TGTGCCAGCAGCTTGGGCGGAGGGTTTACCGGGGAGCTGTTTTTT. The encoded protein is CASSLGGGFTGELFF.

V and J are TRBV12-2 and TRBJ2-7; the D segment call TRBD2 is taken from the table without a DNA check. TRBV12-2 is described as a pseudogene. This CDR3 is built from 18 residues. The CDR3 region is CASRSPRSLAGVSYEQYF. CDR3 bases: TGTGCAAGTCGCTCTCCACGGAGTCTAGCGGGAGTCTCCTACGAGCAGTACTTC.

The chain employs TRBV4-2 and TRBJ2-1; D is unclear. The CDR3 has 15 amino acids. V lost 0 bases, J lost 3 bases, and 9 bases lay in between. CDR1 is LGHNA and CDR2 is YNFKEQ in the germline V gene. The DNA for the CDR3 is TGTGCCAGCAGCCAAGATTGGTCTAGCTACAATGAGCAGTTCTTC. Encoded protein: CASSQDWSSYNEQFF.

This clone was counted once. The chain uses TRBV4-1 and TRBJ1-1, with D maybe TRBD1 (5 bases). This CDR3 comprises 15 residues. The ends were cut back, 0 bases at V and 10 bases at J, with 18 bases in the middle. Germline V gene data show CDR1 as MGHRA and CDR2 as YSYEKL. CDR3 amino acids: CASSQDIRGPTGAFF. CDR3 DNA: TGCGCCAGCAGCCAAGATATAAGGGGCCCGACGGGAGCTTTCTTT.

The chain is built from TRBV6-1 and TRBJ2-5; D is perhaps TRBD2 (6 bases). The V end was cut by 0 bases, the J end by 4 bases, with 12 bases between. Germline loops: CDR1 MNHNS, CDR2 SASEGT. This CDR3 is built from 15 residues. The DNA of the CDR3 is TGTGCCAGCAGTGAAGCGCAAGGAGGGCGAGAGACCCAGTACTTC. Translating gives CASSEAQGGRETQYF.

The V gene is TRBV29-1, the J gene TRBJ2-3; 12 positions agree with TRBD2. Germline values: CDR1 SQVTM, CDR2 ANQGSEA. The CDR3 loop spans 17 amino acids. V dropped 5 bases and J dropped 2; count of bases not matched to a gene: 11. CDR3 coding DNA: TGCAGCGTTACCAACAGGGCTAGCGGGAGGGTCACAGATACGCAGTATTTT. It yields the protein CSVTNRASGRVTDTQYF.

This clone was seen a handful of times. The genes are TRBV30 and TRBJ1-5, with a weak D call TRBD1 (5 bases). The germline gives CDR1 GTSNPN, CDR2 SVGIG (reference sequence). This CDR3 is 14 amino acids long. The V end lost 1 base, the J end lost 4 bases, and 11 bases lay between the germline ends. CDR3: CAWSGGGANQPQHF. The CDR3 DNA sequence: TGTGCCTGGAGTGGGGGTGGGGCGAATCAGCCCCAGCATTTT. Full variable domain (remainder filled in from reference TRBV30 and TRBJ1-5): SQTIHQWPATLVQPVGSPLSLECTVEGTSNPNLYWYRQAAGRGLQLLFYSVGIGQISSEVPQNLSASRPQDRQFILSSKKLLLSDSGFYLCAWSGGGANQPQHFGDGTRLSIL.

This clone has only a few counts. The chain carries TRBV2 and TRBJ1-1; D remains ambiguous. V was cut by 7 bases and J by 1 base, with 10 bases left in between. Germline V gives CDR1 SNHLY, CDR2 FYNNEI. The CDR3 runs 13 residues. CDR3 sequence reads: CASTQSENTEAFF. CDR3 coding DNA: TGTGCCAGCACCCAATCAGAGAACACTGAAGCTTTCTTT.

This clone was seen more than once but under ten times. CDR3 in amino acids: CASSIGVMNTEAFF. Here the CDR3 DNA reads TGTGCCAGTAGTATCGGGGTAATGAACACTGAAGCTTTCTTT. The chain uses TRBV19 and TRBJ1-1; D not certain. Germline assignment: CDR1 LNHDA and CDR2 SQIVND (reference sequence). Trimming shortened V by 3 bases and J by 0 bases, and 8 bases separated the two germline ends. The CDR3 spans 14 residues.

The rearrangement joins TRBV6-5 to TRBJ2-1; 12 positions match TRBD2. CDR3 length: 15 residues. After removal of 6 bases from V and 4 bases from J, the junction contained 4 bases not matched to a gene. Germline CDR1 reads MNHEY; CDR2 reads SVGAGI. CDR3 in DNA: TGTGCCAGCAGCCAGACTAGCGGGAGTTACAATGAGCAGTTCTTC. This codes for CASSQTSGSYNEQFF.

The DNA for the CDR3 is TGTGCCAGCAGCTTAGTTGGGGGGAGGGCCCTCGAGCAGTACTTC. Encoded protein: CASSLVGGRALEQYF. J is TRBJ2-7 and V is TRBV7-9; 7 bases map to TRBD2. Germline assignment: CDR1 SEHNR and CDR2 FQNEAQ (reference sequence). CDR3 length: 15 amino acids. J lost 6 bases, V lost 1 base, and 9 bases had no gene match.

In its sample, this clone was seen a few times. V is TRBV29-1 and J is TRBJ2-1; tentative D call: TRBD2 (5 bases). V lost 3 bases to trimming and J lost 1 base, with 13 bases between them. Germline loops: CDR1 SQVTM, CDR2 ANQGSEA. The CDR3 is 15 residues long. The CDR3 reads CSVDPSAASYNEQFF. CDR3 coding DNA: TGCAGCGTTGACCCCTCAGCGGCTTCCTACAATGAGCAGTTCTTC.